Below are 9 T cell receptor beta chains sequenced from a single sample in a study of blood T cell repertoires in COVID-19. Only in-frame clones appear in the TCRdb table, and some are missing; sequencing was by immunoSEQ multiplex PCR. Among roughly 140,000 clones listed, 84% were seen once. Sequencing was performed on peripheral blood. The origin of the receptors is a human donor in a cohort sampled during active COVID-19.

This rearrangement joins TRBV7-2 to TRBJ1-1; D is unresolved. Trimming stripped 10 bases from V and 2 bases from J, with 11 bases between. The CDR3 length is 12 residues. The germline gives CDR1 SGHTA, CDR2 FQGNSA. Written as DNA, the CDR3 is TGTGCCACCTCGCGGCCTAACACTGAAGCTTTCTTT. It translates to CATSRPNTEAFF.

At least ten counts were recorded for this clone. J is TRBJ1-2 and V is TRBV4-1; 8 nucleotides agree with TRBD1. Germline V gene sequence: CDR1 MGHRA, CDR2 YSYEKL. Trimming at V came to 4 bases and at J to 2 bases, leaving 6 bases not matched to a gene. The length of the CDR3 is 15 residues. The CDR3 bases are TGCGCCAGCAGCCTAGGACAGGGAGCAAACTATGGCTACACCTTC. As protein: CASSLGQGANYGYTF.

This clone has just one count. The chain links TRBV2 to TRBJ1-2, with D uncertain. CDR1 and CDR2 (germline): SNHLY, FYNNEI. V lost 2 bases, J lost 1 base, and 8 bases lay in between. This CDR3 region has 14 residues. The chain's CDR3 is CASSERSLNYGYTF. In nucleotides, the CDR3 is TGTGCCAGCAGTGAAAGGAGCCTTAACTATGGCTACACCTTC.

The genes are TRBV5-1 and TRBJ2-7, with D maybe TRBD2 (5 bases). Germline lookup yields CDR1 SGHRS and CDR2 YFSETQ. CDR3 length equals 14 residues. With 4 bases removed from V and 3 bases from J, the gap between germline ends came to 14 bases. CDR3 DNA: TGCGCCAGCAGCCGCGGGCTAGAGGGCTACGAGCAGTACTTC. The encoded protein is CASSRGLEGYEQYF.

The rearrangement links TRBV19 to TRBJ1-2, with a weak D call TRBD1 (6 bases). The CDR3 spans 17 residues. Germline V CDR1 and CDR2: LNHDA, SQIVND (reference sequence). V was trimmed by 7 bases and J by 1 base, leaving 22 bases between them. CDR3 loop: CASTLLGRDTLNYGYTF. CDR3 nucleotide sequence: TGTGCCAGTACCCTACTCGGGAGGGACACTCTTAACTATGGCTACACCTTC.

This clone was seen once. Other nucleotide sequences in the sample specify the same CDR3. The chain recombines TRBV11-2 with TRBJ1-1; TRBD1 aligns across 8 bases. CDR3 length: 14 residues. J gave up 4 bases and V 1 base, and 2 bases lay outside the gene matches. Germline CDR1 reads SGHAT; CDR2 reads FQNNGV. In nucleotides, the CDR3 is TGTGCCAGCAGCTTAGGACAGGGGTCCACTGAAGCTTTCTTT. Amino acid sequence: CASSLGQGSTEAFF.

This chain joins TRBV6-5 and TRBJ1-2, with no clear D. The V gene's germline CDR1 is MNHEY and CDR2 SVGAGI. CDR3 length: 14 amino acids. V gave up 6 bases and J gave up 4 bases, with 15 bases separating them. CDR3 sequence (DNA): TGTGCCAGCAGGCCTACCAGGAATACCTATGGCTACACCTTC. This sequence encodes CASRPTRNTYGYTF.

This clone showed up just once. The CDR3 is CASSPTGFRTDTQYF. Written as DNA, the CDR3 is TGTGCCAGCAGCCCTACAGGGTTTAGGACAGATACGCAGTATTTT. The chain has TRBV7-2 and TRBJ2-3, with D tentatively TRBD1 (6 bases). The CDR3 length is 15 residues. CDR1 SGHTA and CDR2 FQGNSA come from the germline V gene. The germline V and J ends were trimmed by 5 bases and 3 bases, with 15 bases remaining between them.

The rearrangement joins TRBV6-2 or TRBV6-3 to TRBJ2-7; D uncertain. The germline V gene encodes CDR1 MNHEY and CDR2 SVGEGT. Trimming took 2 bases from V and 6 from J, leaving 5 bases between them. The CDR3 spans 11 residues. The CDR3 here is CASSYRGEQYF. CDR3 DNA: TGTGCCAGCAGTTACCGCGGCGAGCAGTACTTC.